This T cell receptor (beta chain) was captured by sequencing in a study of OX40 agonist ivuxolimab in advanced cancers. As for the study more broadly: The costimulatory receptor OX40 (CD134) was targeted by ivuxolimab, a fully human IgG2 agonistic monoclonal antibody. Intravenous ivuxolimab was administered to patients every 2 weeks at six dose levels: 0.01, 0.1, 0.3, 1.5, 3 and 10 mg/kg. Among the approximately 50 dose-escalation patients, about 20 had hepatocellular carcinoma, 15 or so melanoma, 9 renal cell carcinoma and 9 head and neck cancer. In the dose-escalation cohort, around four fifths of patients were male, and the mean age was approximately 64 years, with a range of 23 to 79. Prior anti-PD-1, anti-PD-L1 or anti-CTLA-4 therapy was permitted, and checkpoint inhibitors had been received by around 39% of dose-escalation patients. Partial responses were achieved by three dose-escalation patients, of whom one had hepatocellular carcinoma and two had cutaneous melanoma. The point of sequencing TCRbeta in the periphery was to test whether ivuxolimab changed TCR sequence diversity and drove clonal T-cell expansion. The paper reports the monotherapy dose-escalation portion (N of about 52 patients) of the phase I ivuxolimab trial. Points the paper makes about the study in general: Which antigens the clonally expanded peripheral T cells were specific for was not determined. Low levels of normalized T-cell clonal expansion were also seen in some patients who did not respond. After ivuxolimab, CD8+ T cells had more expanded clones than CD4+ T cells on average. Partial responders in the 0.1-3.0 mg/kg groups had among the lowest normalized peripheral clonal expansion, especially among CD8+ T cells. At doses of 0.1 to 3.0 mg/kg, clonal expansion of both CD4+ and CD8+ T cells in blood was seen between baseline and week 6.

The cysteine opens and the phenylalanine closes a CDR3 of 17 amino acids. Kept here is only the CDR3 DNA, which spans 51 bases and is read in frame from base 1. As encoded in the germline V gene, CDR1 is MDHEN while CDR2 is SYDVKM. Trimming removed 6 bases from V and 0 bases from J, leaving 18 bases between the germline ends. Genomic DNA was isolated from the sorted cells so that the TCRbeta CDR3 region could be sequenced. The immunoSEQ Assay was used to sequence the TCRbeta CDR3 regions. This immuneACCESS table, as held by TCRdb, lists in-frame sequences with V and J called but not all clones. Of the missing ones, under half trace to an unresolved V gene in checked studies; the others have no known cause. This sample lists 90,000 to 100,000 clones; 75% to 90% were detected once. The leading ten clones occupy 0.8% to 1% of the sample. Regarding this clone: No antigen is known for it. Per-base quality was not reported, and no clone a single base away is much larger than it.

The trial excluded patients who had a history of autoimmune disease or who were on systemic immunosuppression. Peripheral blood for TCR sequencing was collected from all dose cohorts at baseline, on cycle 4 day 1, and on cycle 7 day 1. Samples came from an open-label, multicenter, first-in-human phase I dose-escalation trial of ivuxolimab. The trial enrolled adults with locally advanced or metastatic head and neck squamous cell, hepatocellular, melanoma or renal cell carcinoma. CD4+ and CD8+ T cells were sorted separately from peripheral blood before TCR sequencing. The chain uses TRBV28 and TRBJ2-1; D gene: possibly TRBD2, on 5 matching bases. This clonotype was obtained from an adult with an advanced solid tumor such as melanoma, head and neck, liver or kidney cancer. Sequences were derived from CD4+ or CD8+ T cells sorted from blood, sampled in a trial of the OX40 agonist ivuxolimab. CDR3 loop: CASSPVWEPNSYNEQFF. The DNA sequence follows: TGTGCCAGCAGCCCCGTGTGGGAGCCGAACTCCTACAATGAGCAGTTCTTC. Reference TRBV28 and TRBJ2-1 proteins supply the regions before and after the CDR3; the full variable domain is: DVKVTQSSRYLVKRTGEKVFLECVQDMDHENMFWYRQDPGLGLRLIYFSYDVKMKEKGDIPEGYSVSREKKERFSLILESASTNQTSMYLCASSPVWEPNSYNEQFFGPGTRLTVL.